These T cell receptor beta chains were read from a single sample in a study of T cell repertoires in cytomegalovirus infection. No antigens are known for them. MiXCR, run by TCRdb on the reads, gives a single entry per CDR3 protein. Of roughly 200,000 distinct CDR3 sequences in the sample, 38% were seen once. The sample consisted of CD8+ T cells from cultured PBMCs, taken from culture after CMV antigen stimulation. Receptors were obtained from a human donor in good health (CMV status not recorded). Some clones in this sample may be carry-over from other donors' samples. The CDR3 runs from the conserved cysteine through the conserved F or W. The D gene is left open where the match is weak. Clone size is not always given. Where it is, it says once, few, many or a class for expanded clones.

>TRBV7-6|-|TRBJ2-3|-
TGTGCCAGCAGCCCCCTTACTGGAGGCACAGATACGCAGTATTTT
CASSPLTGGTDTQYF
>TRBV10-3|TRBD1|TRBJ2-1|-
TGTGCCACAAGAGGACAGGACTCCTACAATGAGCAGTTCTTC
CATRGQDSYNEQFF
>TRBV6-1|-|TRBJ1-6|few
TGTGCCAGCACACTTCGGGGGTTTAATTCACCCCTCCACTTT
CASTLRGFNSPLHF
>TRBV5-4|TRBD1|TRBJ2-7|-
TGTGCCAGCAGCGAGTCCGGGACAGGGCCCTACGAGCAGTACTTC
CASSESGTGPYEQYF
>TRBV27|-|TRBJ1-5|-
TGTGCCAGCAGTTTAAGAGGGCCCAATCAGCCCCAGCATTTT
CASSLRGPNQPQHF
>TRBV11-3|-|TRBJ2-7|-
TGTGCCAGCAGCTTAGAGGGGAGACCCTACGAGCAGTACTTC
CASSLEGRPYEQYF
>TRBV28|TRBD2|TRBJ2-2|-
TGTGCCAGCAGTCCCCTCCGACTAGCGGGAGAAACCGGGGAGCTGTTTTTT
CASSPLRLAGETGELFF
>TRBV10-1|TRBD1|TRBJ2-7|-
TGCGCCAGCAGCCGTTGGACAGGGCGCGCGGGATCCTACGAGCAGTACTTC
CASSRWTGRAGSYEQYF
>TRBV11-1|-|TRBJ2-3|-
TGTGCCAGCAGCTTCAGGGCTACGACAGATACGCAGTATTTT
CASSFRATTDTQYF
>TRBV9|-|TRBJ2-3|-
TGTGCCAGCAGCGTAGAGTTGAGGACAGATACGCAGTATTTT
CASSVELRTDTQYF
>TRBV28|TRBD1|TRBJ2-3|-
TGTGCCAGCAGTTCCCGGGACAGTCACACAGATACGCAGTATTTT
CASSSRDSHTDTQYF
>TRBV28|-|TRBJ1-1|few
TGTGCCAGCAGTTCCCCGAGGAACACTGAAGCTTTCTTT
CASSSPRNTEAFF
>TRBV4-1|-|TRBJ1-5|few
TGCGCCAGCAGCCAACGTAAAGGGGACGGCCCCATGGCCCAGCATTTT
CASSQRKGDGPMAQHF
>TRBV27|-|TRBJ2-2|-
TGTGCCAGCAGTTTTTTCGACACCGGGGAGCTGTTTTTT
CASSFFDTGELFF
>TRBV4-1|-|TRBJ1-1|-
TGCGCCAGCAGCCTCATTCGTGGGGTCACTGAAGCTTTCTTT
CASSLIRGVTEAFF
>TRBV2|TRBD2|TRBJ2-1|-
TGTGCCAGCAGGACCCTAGCGGGAGGGCCGTCTTATCCGTTCTTC
CASRTLAGGPSYPFF
>TRBV7-8|TRBD1|TRBJ2-3|many
TGTGCCAGCAGCCCCCGGGACAGGGGGGGAGATACGCAGTATTTT
CASSPRDRGGDTQYF
>TRBV27|-|TRBJ2-1|-
TGTGCCAGCAGTTTAAGACTAGGCGTTGGTGAGCAGTTCTTC
CASSLRLGVGEQFF
>TRBV6-6|-|TRBJ1-2|few
TGTGCCAGCACTGGCGGAAACTATGGCTACACCTTC
CASTGGNYGYTF
>TRBV12-3/TRBV12-4|-|TRBJ2-3|-
TGTGCCAGCAGTTTCCCCCAGACAGATACGCAGTATTTT
CASSFPQTDTQYF
>TRBV20-1|-|TRBJ1-5|once
TGCAGTGCTGAGGTTAGCCTCAGCAATCAGCCCCAGCATTTT
CSAEVSLSNQPQHF
>TRBV6-1|-|TRBJ2-5|-
TGTGCCAGCAGCCCCCCAATTAAGGACGGCAGCTATATACTAGCCGAAGAAGAGACCCAGTACTTC
CASSPPIKDGSYILAEEETQYF
>TRBV19|-|TRBJ1-1|-
TGTGCCAGTAAGGCTGCGAGTAACACTGAAGCTTTCTTT
CASKAASNTEAFF
>TRBV28|-|TRBJ1-5|once
TGTGCCAGCAGTAAGTCGTTTGTAGATGATCAGCCCCAGCATTTT
CASSKSFVDDQPQHF
>TRBV7-8|-|TRBJ1-1|many
TGTGCCAGCAGCTTACAGGGAAGGAACACTGAAGCTTTCTTT
CASSLQGRNTEAFF
>TRBV6-6|TRBD2|TRBJ2-3|-
TGTGCCAGCAGTTACTCGAGACTAGCGGGGGGCCCTCCCAGCACAGATACGCAGTATTTT
CASSYSRLAGGPPSTDTQYF
>TRBV6-2/TRBV6-3|TRBD1|TRBJ2-1|-
TGTGCCAGCAGTTACTCCCGGACAGGGAACCCCTACAATGAGCAGTTCTTC
CASSYSRTGNPYNEQFF
>TRBV7-8|-|TRBJ2-5|-
TGTGCCAGCAGCTTAATCCCGGGGCAAGAGACCCAGTACTTC
CASSLIPGQETQYF
>TRBV7-9|TRBD1|TRBJ1-5|few
TGTGCCAGCAGCCCGGGACAGGATTTCAATCAGCCCCAGCATTTT
CASSPGQDFNQPQHF
>TRBV20-1|TRBD1|TRBJ2-7|-
TGCAGTGCTAGAGTTCAACCGGGACAGGGGCTAGACGAGCAGTACTTC
CSARVQPGQGLDEQYF
>TRBV7-2|-|TRBJ1-3|-
TGTGCCAGCAGCTTGGTGCAGACCGGAAACCCCATATATTTT
CASSLVQTGNPIYF
>TRBV7-6|TRBD2|TRBJ2-1|-
TGTGCCAGCAGCTTCGGTCTGGGGGGGAATGAGCAGTTCTTC
CASSFGLGGNEQFF
>TRBV12-3/TRBV12-4|-|TRBJ2-1|few
TGTGCCAGCAGGGCCGGCGGTGAGCAGTTCTTC
CASRAGGEQFF
>TRBV7-9|-|TRBJ1-6|few
TGTGCCAGCAGCCCCGGGACCGCTCGGGGTTCACCCCTCCACTTT
CASSPGTARGSPLHF
>TRBV12-3/TRBV12-4|-|TRBJ2-7|-
TGTGCCAGCAGTTTCGGCACCTACGAGCAGTACTTC
CASSFGTYEQYF
>TRBV3-1|-|TRBJ1-5|-
TGTGCCAGCAGCCCTTACTTGGGCAATCAGCCCCAGCATTTT
CASSPYLGNQPQHF
>TRBV7-6|TRBD1|TRBJ1-1|few
TGTGCCAGCAGCCTACGGACAGGGGGGAGGAACACTGAAGCTTTCTTT
CASSLRTGGRNTEAFF
>TRBV7-6|TRBD2|TRBJ2-7|-
TGTGCCAGCAGCTCTAGGGGGGGGACTAGCTTCCACGAGCAGTACTTC
CASSSRGGTSFHEQYF
>TRBV7-9|TRBD1|TRBJ2-7|-
TGTGCCAGCAGCGGCGGCTTCAGGACAGGGTTCCCCTACGAGCAGTACTTC
CASSGGFRTGFPYEQYF
>TRBV12-3/TRBV12-4|TRBD2|TRBJ2-5|-
TGTGCCAGCGGTGAGGGTAGCGGGAGGGCCCGGGAGACCCAGTACTTC
CASGEGSGRARETQYF
>TRBV9|TRBD2|TRBJ2-3|once
TGTGCCAGCAGCGGGGTTCAAGGGCGGGGGTTTAGCACAGATACGCAGTATTTT
CASSGVQGRGFSTDTQYF
>TRBV10-3|-|TRBJ2-7|-
TGTGCCATCAGTGAGGGGGGTCAGGGGGAGGCGGAGGTCAGCTACGAGCAGTACTTC
CAISEGGQGEAEVSYEQYF
>TRBV5-1|-|TRBJ2-5|-
TGCGCCAGCAGCTTGGATACAGCCCGGTTCCAAGAGACCCAGTACTTC
CASSLDTARFQETQYF
>TRBV7-6|-|TRBJ1-2|-
TGTGCCAGCAGCTTAATACAGCTGAATGGCTACACCTTC
CASSLIQLNGYTF
>TRBV12-3/TRBV12-4|TRBD1|TRBJ1-6|-
TGTGCCAGCAGTTTGGACAGGGTGACCCTCCACTTT
CASSLDRVTLHF
>TRBV28|-|TRBJ2-3|few
TGTGCCAGCAGTTTACTACGTTTTGAGACAGATACGCAGTATTTT
CASSLLRFETDTQYF
>TRBV20-1|TRBD1|TRBJ1-2|-
TGCAGTGCTATTCCCGGGACAGGGGAACCCGAGCTAATCTATGGCTACACCTTC
CSAIPGTGEPELIYGYTF
>TRBV6-1|-|TRBJ2-7|few
TGTGCCAGCAGTGAGACAGGTTCTTACGAGCAGTACTTC
CASSETGSYEQYF